This TCR beta chain originates from a study of neurological immune-mediated disorders (dated by TCRdb to the late 2010s). About the investigation overall: Using UMI-based sequencing, the study compared peripheral blood TCR-beta repertoires from patients with HTLV-I-associated myelopathy (HAM/TSP), patients with multiple sclerosis, and healthy controls. Alongside PBMC samples, the set of 106 TCR-beta libraries contained longitudinal samples, technical triplicates, and paired CD4+ and CD8+ T-cell subsets that had been sorted. Of the 68 subjects in the cohort, around 14 were HAM/TSP patients, around 34 were multiple sclerosis patients, and roughly 20 were healthy controls.

On the study overall, not on this receptor specifically: TCR clonal expansion was highest in HAM/TSP patients and lowest in MS patients, with MS patients falling below even healthy controls. No identical CDR3 amino acid sequences were found to be shared among expanded clones across subjects, suggesting that TCR-beta repertoires were private in all groups.

About this clonotype itself: No antigen is known for it. Base quality data are lacking; no much larger clone is found one base away.

cDNA was synthesized by template-switch 5'RACE using a primer with a 10-nucleotide random unique molecular identifier that tagged each TCR transcript. Every sequencing run yielded over 170 million TCR-beta sequences covering 15-18 subjects. The RNeasy kit was used to extract total RNA. The KAPA Real-time Library Amplification kit was used to amplify TCR-beta VDJ regions with primers for the TCR constant region and the 5'RACE anchor. Sample indexes and Illumina adaptors were added in a first PCR, after which library yield was increased in a second PCR. The roughly 650 bp TCR product was size-selected on a 2% E-gel SizeSelection system after Ampure bead purification. Before pooling, libraries had their quality checked on a Bioanalyzer, their concentration measured with Qubit, and their quantity determined with the Kapa Library Quantification kit. Libraries were sequenced paired-end 2 x 150 bp on an Illumina HiSeq 2500. To increase sequence diversity, about 23-30% phiX was spiked into each library pool. The original pipeline was this. Quality-filtered reads were processed with the UMI-based MiGEC pipeline, and over 85% of raw TCR sequences were removed by the MiGEC pipeline during error correction. IMGT germline references were used for aligning VDJ genes, and each clonotype was defined as a unique CDR3 amino acid sequence together with its V-J genes. VDJtools evaluated clonal expansion, Shannon diversity and CDR3 relatedness (CalcPairwiseDistances, ClusterSamples); CLCbio workbench built phylogenetic trees. Clones with at least 8 unique UMIs were defined as expanded, with this threshold being based on coefficient-of-variation modelling across technical triplicates. TCRdb itself trimmed the public reads at Q25 with fastp, ran MiXCR and retained productive beta chains. Here each entry gathers all rows of one CDR3 protein and keeps the most common genes and DNA. It is TCRdb's table, rather than the study itself, that gives the V and J calls and clone size. Across this sample there are under 50,000 distinct CDR3 sequences, with roughly 25% seen only once. The ten biggest clones cover 20% to 30% of the sample.

Including the terminal cysteine and phenylalanine, the CDR3 comprises 15 residues. The DNA shown is the 45-base CDR3, in frame from base 1. Germline trimming amounts to 5 bases on V and 1 base on J, with 7 as the count of junction bases outside the gene matches. CDR1 SGHTA and CDR2 FQGNSA were looked up in the germline V gene. Healthy controls were blood bank volunteers in Maryland, USA. Libraries from unsorted PBMCs were made from 2 million PBMCs kept in RNAlater at -80 degrees C until RNA extraction. Peripheral blood was subjected to Ficoll-Hypaque density gradient centrifugation to isolate PBMCs, which were then cryopreserved in liquid nitrogen.

This TCR derives from a woman in her 70s in good health. The chain is encoded by TRBV7-2 joined to TRBJ1-1; 7 junctional bases match TRBD1. The sequenced sample consisted of PBMCs. In nucleotide form, the sequence is TGTGCCAGCAGCCCAGGGGGGTCTAAGAACACTGAAGCTTTCTTT. It specifies CASSPGGSKNTEAFF.